The rows below give T cell receptor beta chains drawn from one sample of a study of shared clonotypes between healthy human individuals. Clones were sequenced by immunoSEQ multiplex PCR, and TCRdb holds only the in-frame ones, with some missing. This sample has over 800,000 clones; over 90% occur once, and the top ten carry about 24%. The sample taken for sequencing was naive CD8+ T cells sorted from blood. These TCRs come from a man aged 25-45 years in good health. CDR3s leave out the opening cysteine and the closing phenylalanine or tryptophan. The order of the fields is V gene, clone size, D gene, CDR3 protein. A D gene is named only where the DNA matches it firmly. The listing skips clone size in some rows; elsewhere it reads once, few, many or a size class.

TRBV29-1	-	-	SVDRANTGELF
TRBV2	-	TRBD2	ASSDPSGSENTGELF
TRBV7-9	-	-	ASSLAGVNQPQH
TRBV5-1	-	-	ASSLATGRTGELF
TRBV4-3	-	-	ASSQGSSSLEQY
TRBV7-2	-	-	ASSPSSHEQY
TRBV9	-	-	ASSPTGRVDTEAF
TRBV2	-	TRBD2	ASSEASELAGGNQETQY
TRBV7-8	-	-	ASSLRLASYEQY
TRBV5-1	-	-	ASSPAVGLTTYEQY
TRBV6-1	-	TRBD1	ASGQVPYEQY
TRBV30	-	-	AWRLQNTGELF
TRBV4-1	-	TRBD1	ASRFRQGATEAF
TRBV4-3	-	-	ASSVRGVGGPRAEQF
TRBV6-6	-	-	ASSYGTLTAEAF
TRBV12-5	-	-	ASGSGQTNTEAF
TRBV20-1	once	-	SASGGYEQY
TRBV5-1	-	TRBD2	ASSQGLAGLDNEQF
TRBV27	-	TRBD1	ARRRTGNSYEQY
TRBV27	-	-	ASSFGGTDTQY
TRBV7-6	-	TRBD1	ASSFTGGGSQETQY
TRBV9	-	-	ASSIRDLATDTQY
TRBV7-9	-	-	ASSLDRGRDTEAF
TRBV6-5	-	-	ASSYRGADNEKLF
TRBV29-1	-	-	SVEGSQDEEETQY
TRBV6-5	-	-	ASSPGAETQY
TRBV5-1	-	-	ASSLEPGGYEQY
TRBV7-6	-	TRBD2	ASSLYAGGRRETQY
TRBV15	-	-	ATSRGVGTEQY
TRBV11-1	-	TRBD1	ASSGQAGGTEAF
TRBV7-2	-	-	ASSLGVKGTDTQY
TRBV7-9	-	-	ASLRGSDGNTIY
TRBV30	once	-	AWSRAAGANVLT
TRBV5-8	-	-	ASTLGVTGTEAF
TRBV6-1	-	-	ASSEYIPRANEKLF
TRBV7-6	-	-	ASSLGHLAYNEQF
TRBV6-6	-	-	ASSYQPTGELYEQY
TRBV5-1	-	-	ASSLGWGADEQF
TRBV10-1	-	-	ASSEHGERDTEAF
TRBV9	-	-	ASSPGSEQY
TRBV27	-	TRBD1	ASSPGTDRAAYEQY
TRBV6-5	-	-	ASSPWGPGGYT
TRBV7-8	once	-	ASSFEKRGGWNTEAF
TRBV5-6	-	-	ASSSADFYTGELF
TRBV2	-	-	ASSDSQLQDTQY
TRBV30	-	-	AWSYDTSHYGYT
TRBV7-6	once	-	ASSEGLNSYNEQF
TRBV5-1	once	-	ASTPDEGYGYT
TRBV4-2	-	-	ASSHPPGPSARNNEQF
TRBV28	-	-	ASSPRLGNGNQPQH
TRBV19	-	-	ASSSFRDLRAGELF
TRBV7-8	-	TRBD1	ASSLTGVRTEAF
TRBV4-1	-	-	ASSQPPLGVPNTEAF